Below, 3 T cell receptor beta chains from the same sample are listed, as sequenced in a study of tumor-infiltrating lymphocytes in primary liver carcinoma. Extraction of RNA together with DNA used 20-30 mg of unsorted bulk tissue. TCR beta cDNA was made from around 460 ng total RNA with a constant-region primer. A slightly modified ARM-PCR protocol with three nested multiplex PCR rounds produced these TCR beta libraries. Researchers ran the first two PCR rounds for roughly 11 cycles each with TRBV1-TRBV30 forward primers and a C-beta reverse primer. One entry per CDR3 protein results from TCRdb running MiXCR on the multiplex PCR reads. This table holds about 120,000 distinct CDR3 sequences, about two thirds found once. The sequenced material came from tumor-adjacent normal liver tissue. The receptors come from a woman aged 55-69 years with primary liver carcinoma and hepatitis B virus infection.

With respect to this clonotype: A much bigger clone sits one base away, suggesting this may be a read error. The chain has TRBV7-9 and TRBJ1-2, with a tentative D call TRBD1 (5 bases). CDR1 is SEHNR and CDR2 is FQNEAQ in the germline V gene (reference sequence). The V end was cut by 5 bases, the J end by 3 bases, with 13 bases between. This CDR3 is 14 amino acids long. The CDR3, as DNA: TGTGCCAGCAGCCCCCCGGGACGGTACTATGGCTACACCTTC. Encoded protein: CASSPPGRYYGYTF. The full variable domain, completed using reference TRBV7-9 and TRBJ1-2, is DTGVSQNPRHKITKRGQNVTFRCDPISEHNRLYWYRQTLGQGPEFLTYFQNEAQLEKSRLLSDRFSAERPKGSFSTLEIQRTEQGDSAMYLCASSPPGRYYGYTFGSGTRLTVV.

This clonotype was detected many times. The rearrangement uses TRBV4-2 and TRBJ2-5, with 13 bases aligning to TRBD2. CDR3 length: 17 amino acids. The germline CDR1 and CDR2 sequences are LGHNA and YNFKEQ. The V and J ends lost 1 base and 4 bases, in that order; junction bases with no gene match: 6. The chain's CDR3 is CASSQGRTSGSLETQYF. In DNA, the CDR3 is TGTGCCAGCAGCCAAGGACGGACTAGCGGGAGTCTAGAGACCCAGTACTTC.

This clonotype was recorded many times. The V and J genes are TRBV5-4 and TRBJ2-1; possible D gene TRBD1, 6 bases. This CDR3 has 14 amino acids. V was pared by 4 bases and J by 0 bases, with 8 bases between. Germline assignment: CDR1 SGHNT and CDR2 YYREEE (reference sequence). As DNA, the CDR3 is TGTGCCAGCAGCCCGGACAGCTCCTACAATGAGCAGTTCTTC. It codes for CASSPDSSYNEQFF.